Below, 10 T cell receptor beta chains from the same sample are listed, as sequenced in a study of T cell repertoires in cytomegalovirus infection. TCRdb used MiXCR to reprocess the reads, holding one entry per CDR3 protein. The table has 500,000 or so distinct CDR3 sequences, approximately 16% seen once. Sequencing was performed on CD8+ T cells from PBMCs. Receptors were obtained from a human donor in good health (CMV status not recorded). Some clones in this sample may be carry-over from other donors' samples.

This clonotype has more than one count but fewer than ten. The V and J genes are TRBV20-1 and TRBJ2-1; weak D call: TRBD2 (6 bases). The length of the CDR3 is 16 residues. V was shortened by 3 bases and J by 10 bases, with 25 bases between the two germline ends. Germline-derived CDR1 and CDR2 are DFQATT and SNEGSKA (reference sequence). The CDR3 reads CSARDSRDSRAREQFF. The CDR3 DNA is TGCAGTGCTAGGGATTCTCGGGACTCCCGAGCTCGAGAGCAGTTCTTC.

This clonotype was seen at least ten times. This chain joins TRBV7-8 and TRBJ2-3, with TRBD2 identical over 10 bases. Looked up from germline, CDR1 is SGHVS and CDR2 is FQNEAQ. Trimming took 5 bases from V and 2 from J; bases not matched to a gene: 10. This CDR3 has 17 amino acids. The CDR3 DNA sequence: TGTGCCAGCAGCACGACAGCTAGCGGGAGAGTCACAGATACGCAGTATTTT. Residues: CASSTTASGRVTDTQYF.

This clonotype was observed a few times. CDR3 residues: CASSEFKGAYGYTF. The CDR3 bases are TGTGCCAGCAGTGAATTTAAGGGGGCCTATGGCTACACCTTC. The chain employs TRBV2 and TRBJ1-2; TRBD1 matches 7 bases. Germline V gene data show CDR1 as SNHLY and CDR2 as FYNNEI. The CDR3 spans 14 residues. Unmatched junction bases numbered 4, after V lost 2 bases and J lost 4 bases. Using reference TRBV2 and TRBJ1-2 for the parts outside the CDR3, the full variable domain is EPEVTQTPSHQVTQMGQEVILRCVPISNHLYFYWYRQILGQKVEFLVSFYNNEISEKSEIFDDQFSVERPDGSNFTLKIRSTKLEDSAMYFCASSEFKGAYGYTFGSGTRLTVV.

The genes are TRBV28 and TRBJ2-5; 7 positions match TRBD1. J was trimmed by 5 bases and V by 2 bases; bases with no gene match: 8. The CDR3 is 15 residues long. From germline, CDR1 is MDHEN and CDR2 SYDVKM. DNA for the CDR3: TGTGCCAGCAGTTTACAGTCGGACAGGAGGGAGACCCAGTACTTC. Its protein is CASSLQSDRRETQYF.

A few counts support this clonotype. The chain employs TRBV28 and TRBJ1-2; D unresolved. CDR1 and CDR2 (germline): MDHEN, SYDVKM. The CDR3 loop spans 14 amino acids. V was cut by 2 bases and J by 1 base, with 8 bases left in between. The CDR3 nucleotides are TGTGCCAGCAGTTTAGCAGAGGGTAACTATGGCTACACCTTC. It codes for CASSLAEGNYGYTF.

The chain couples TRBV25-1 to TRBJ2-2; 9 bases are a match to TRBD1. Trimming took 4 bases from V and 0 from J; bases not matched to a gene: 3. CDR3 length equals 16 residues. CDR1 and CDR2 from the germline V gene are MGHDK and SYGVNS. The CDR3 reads CASSGGQGTNTGELFF. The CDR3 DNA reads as TGTGCCAGCAGTGGGGGACAGGGTACGAACACCGGGGAGCTGTTTTTT. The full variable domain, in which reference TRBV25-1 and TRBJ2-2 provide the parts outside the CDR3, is EADIYQTPRYLVIGTGKKITLECSQTMGHDKMYWYQQDPGMELHLIHYSYGVNSTEKGDLSSESTVSRIRTEHFPLTLESARPSHTSQYLCASSGGQGTNTGELFFGEGSRLTVL.

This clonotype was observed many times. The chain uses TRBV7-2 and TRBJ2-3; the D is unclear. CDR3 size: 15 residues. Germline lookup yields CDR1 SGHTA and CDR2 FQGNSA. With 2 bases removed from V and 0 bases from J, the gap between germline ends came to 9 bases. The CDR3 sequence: CASSLRSPSTDTQYF. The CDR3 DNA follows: TGTGCCAGCAGCTTAAGGAGTCCTAGCACAGATACGCAGTATTTT.

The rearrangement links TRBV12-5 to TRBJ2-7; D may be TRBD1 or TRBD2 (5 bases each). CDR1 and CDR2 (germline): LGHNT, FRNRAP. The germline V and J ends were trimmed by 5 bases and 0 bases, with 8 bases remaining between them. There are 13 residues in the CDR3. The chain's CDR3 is CASGGTDSYEQYF. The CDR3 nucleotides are TGTGCTAGTGGTGGGACGGACTCCTACGAGCAGTACTTC. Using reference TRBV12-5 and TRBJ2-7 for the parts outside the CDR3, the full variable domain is DARVTQTPRHKVTEMGQEVTMRCQPILGHNTVFWYRQTMMQGLELLAYFRNRAPLDDSGMPKDRFSAEMPDATLATLKIQPSEPRDSAVYFCASGGTDSYEQYFGPGTRLTVT.

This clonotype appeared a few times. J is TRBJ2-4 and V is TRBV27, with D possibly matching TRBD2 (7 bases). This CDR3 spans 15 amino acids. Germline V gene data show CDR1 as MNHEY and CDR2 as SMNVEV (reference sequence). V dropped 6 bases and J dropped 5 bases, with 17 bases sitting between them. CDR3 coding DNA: TGTGCCAGCAGCTGGGGGGGGGGGCACCAAAACATTCAGTACTTC. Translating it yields CASSWGGGHQNIQYF.

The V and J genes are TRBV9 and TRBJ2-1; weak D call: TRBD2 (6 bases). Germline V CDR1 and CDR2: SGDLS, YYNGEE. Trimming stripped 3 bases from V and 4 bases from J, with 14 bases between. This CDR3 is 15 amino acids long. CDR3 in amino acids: CASSASGLAYNEQFF. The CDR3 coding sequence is TGTGCCAGCAGCGCATCGGGACTCGCTTACAATGAGCAGTTCTTC.